A single sample gave rise to the 31 T cell receptor beta chains below, sequenced in a study of shared clonotypes between healthy human individuals. Libraries were prepared by immunoSEQ multiplex PCR; TCRdb keeps only in-frame clonotypes and omits some of them. The sample has 2,100,000 or so clones, around 95% seen once. The sample taken for sequencing was naive CD4+ T cells sorted from blood. Subset noted: CD45RA+ positively selected. The origin of the receptors is a young man in good health.

This clone has just a few counts. This sample includes further DNA sequences coding for the same CDR3. This chain uses TRBV7-9 with TRBJ2-2; D unclear. V was shortened by 0 bases and J by 6 bases, with 2 bases between the two germline ends. CDR3 length: 12 amino acids. Germline V lookup: CDR1 SEHNR, CDR2 FQNEAQ (reference sequence). The CDR3 bases are TGTGCCAGCAGCTTAGCTTCCGGGGAGCTGTTTTTT. Its translation: CASSLASGELFF.

The chain employs TRBV18 and TRBJ1-6, with TRBD1 matching over 8 bases. The CDR3 is 16 amino acids. J lost 10 bases, V lost 4 bases, and 12 bases had no gene match. Germline CDR1 is KGHSH and CDR2 is LQKENI. Written as DNA, the CDR3 is TGTGCCAGCTCACTGGAGACAGGGGACCTAGGCTCACCCCTCCACTTT. Residues: CASSLETGDLGSPLHF.

This clone was recorded only once. V gene TRBV10-3 combines with J gene TRBJ2-6; D gene unclear. The V gene lost 4 bases and the J gene lost 1 base, with 11 bases spanning the gap. There are 16 residues in the CDR3. CDR1 is ENHRY, CDR2 SYGVKD, per germline. The CDR3 DNA is TGTGCCATCAGTGGGCAGGCGAAATCTGGGGCCAACGTCCTGACTTTC. As protein: CAISGQAKSGANVLTF.

J is TRBJ2-1 and V is TRBV11-2; D gene uncertain. Germline lookup yields CDR1 SGHAT and CDR2 FQNNGV. V lost 1 base and J lost 6, with 10 bases in between. The CDR3 runs to 14 residues. The CDR3 region is CASSLATLVNEQFF. The CDR3 coding sequence is TGTGCCAGCAGCTTAGCGACTCTAGTCAATGAGCAGTTCTTC.

The chain carries TRBV2 and TRBJ2-7, with D perhaps TRBD1 (5 bases). Per germline, CDR1 SNHLY and CDR2 FYNNEI. The CDR3 is 10 residues long. Trimming left V 8 bases short and J 6 bases short, with 8 bases between. The CDR3 loop is CASGASEQYF. Written as DNA, the CDR3 is TGTGCCAGCGGGGCGTCCGAGCAGTACTTC.

The J gene is TRBJ2-3, the V gene TRBV7-2, with TRBD2 identical over 11 bases. Germline V CDR1 and CDR2: SGHTA, FQGNSA. V shed 1 base and J 1 base; nucleotides not matched to a gene: 1. The length of the CDR3 is 16 residues. The CDR3 loop is CASSLVSGGGTDTQYF. Here the CDR3 DNA reads TGTGCCAGCAGCTTAGTTAGCGGGGGGGGCACAGATACGCAGTATTTT.

J is TRBJ1-3 and V is TRBV4-1, with D perhaps matching TRBD1 (6 bases). The CDR3 length is 16 residues. Germline loops: CDR1 MGHRA, CDR2 YSYEKL. V was cut by 4 bases and J by 0 bases, with 13 bases left in between. This CDR3 reads CASSLEGGGSGNTIYF. The DNA of the CDR3 is TGCGCCAGCAGCCTAGAGGGAGGGGGCTCTGGAAACACCATATATTTT.

In its sample, this clone was seen once. The CDR3: CASSPVGPPETQYF. The CDR3 nucleotides read TGTGCCAGCAGTCCGGTGGGGCCCCCAGAGACCCAGTACTTC. The chain is built from TRBV2 and TRBJ2-5; the D gene is possibly TRBD1 (5 bases). There are 14 residues in the CDR3. The germline V gene has CDR1 SNHLY and CDR2 FYNNEI. V lost 5 bases to trimming and J lost 4 bases, with 14 bases between them.

The chain uses TRBV10-3 and TRBJ2-1, with D tentatively TRBD1 or TRBD2 (6 bases each). V lost 6 bases and J lost 2, with 20 bases in between. The germline CDR1 and CDR2 sequences are ENHRY and SYGVKD. The CDR3 is made up of 17 amino acids. The CDR3 region is CAIRDHYRGVPYNEQFF. In DNA, the CDR3 is TGTGCCATCAGAGACCATTATAGGGGGGTCCCCTACAATGAGCAGTTCTTC.

DNA of the CDR3: TGTGCCAGCAGTTTACAGGGGTACTATGGCTACACCTTC. Protein sequence: CASSLQGYYGYTF. The J gene is TRBJ1-2, the V gene TRBV6-5; 7 nucleotides match TRBD1. V shed 4 bases, J shed 3 bases, and the junction held 2 bases outside the gene matches. The CDR3 is 13 amino acids. Germline CDR1 MNHEY, CDR2 SVGAGI.

This clone was recorded once. The chain carries TRBV7-2 and TRBJ2-3; D perhaps matches TRBD1 (5 bases). CDR1 SGHTA and CDR2 FQGNSA come from the germline V gene. Trimming removed 6 bases from V and 2 bases from J, with 12 bases in between. This CDR3 contains 14 residues. The CDR3 spells CASSSRAPTDTQYF. CDR3 DNA: TGTGCCAGCAGTAGCAGGGCTCCCACAGATACGCAGTATTTT.

The CDR3 loop reads CASSERRGLTGELFF. The CDR3 nucleotides are TGTGCCAGCAGTGAGCGGAGGGGGCTGACCGGGGAGCTGTTTTTT. This chain joins TRBV2 and TRBJ2-2, with TRBD1 as a possible D gene (7 bases). The germline V and J ends were trimmed by 3 bases and 5 bases, with 13 bases remaining between them. The CDR3 runs 15 residues. The germline gives CDR1 SNHLY, CDR2 FYNNEI.

This clone came up once. This chain joins TRBV7-9 and TRBJ1-2, with a weak D call TRBD1 (5 bases). The length of the CDR3 is 12 residues. The germline V and J ends were trimmed by 7 bases and 8 bases, with 14 bases remaining between them. CDR1 and CDR2 (germline): SEHNR, FQNEAQ (reference sequence). The CDR3 DNA reads as TGTGCCAGCACCCCAGGGCTCTGGGGCTACACCTTC. Protein product: CASTPGLWGYTF. Full variable domain (missing parts from reference TRBV7-9 and TRBJ1-2): DTGVSQNPRHKITKRGQNVTFRCDPISEHNRLYWYRQTLGQGPEFLTYFQNEAQLEKSRLLSDRFSAERPKGSFSTLEIQRTEQGDSAMYLCASTPGLWGYTFGSGTRLTVV.

The chain links TRBV9 to TRBJ2-5, with D hard to call. V was trimmed by 3 bases and J by 2 bases, leaving 11 bases between them. Germline V gene data show CDR1 as SGDLS and CDR2 as YYNGEE. The CDR3 is 14 amino acids. CDR3 bases: TGTGCCAGCAGCGCCGGGCCCAATCAAGAGACCCAGTACTTC. Protein sequence: CASSAGPNQETQYF.

The genes are TRBV10-3 and TRBJ1-5; TRBD1 matches at 10 bases. V shed 4 bases and J 0 bases; nucleotides not matched to a gene: 3. The CDR3 extends over 16 amino acids. Germline-derived CDR1 and CDR2 are ENHRY and SYGVKD. The CDR3 DNA is TGTGCCATCAGTGGGGACAGGGGCGATAGCAATCAGCCCCAGCATTTT. It specifies CAISGDRGDSNQPQHF.

This chain joins TRBV19 and TRBJ1-4; D remains ambiguous. The CDR3 loop spans 13 amino acids. Trimming removed 9 bases from V and 8 bases from J, with 16 bases in between. Germline CDR1 is LNHDA and CDR2 is SQIVND (reference sequence). The CDR3 nucleotides read TGTGCCAGCCAACCCCTGGTGGGAGAAAAACTGTTTTTT. Translated, it gives CASQPLVGEKLFF.

This sequence joins TRBV5-4 and TRBJ2-3, with D unresolved. Per germline, CDR1 SGHNT and CDR2 YYREEE (reference sequence). Deletions cut 3 bases from V and 0 bases from J, with 14 bases between. The CDR3 consists of 16 residues. In DNA form, the CDR3 reads TGTGCCAGCAGCTCCAGGTGGGCGAAAAGCACAGATACGCAGTATTTT. This sequence encodes CASSSRWAKSTDTQYF.

This chain connects TRBV7-9 to TRBJ2-4; D possibly corresponds to TRBD1 (5 bases). The V end was cut by 2 bases, the J end by 3 bases, with 8 bases between. The V gene's germline CDR1 is SEHNR and CDR2 FQNEAQ (reference sequence). This CDR3 is 14 amino acids long. CDR3: CASSLRGGKNIQYF. For the CDR3, the DNA is TGTGCCAGCAGCTTAAGGGGCGGCAAAAACATTCAGTACTTC.

The chain links TRBV5-1 to TRBJ1-1; D call uncertain. Germline lookup yields CDR1 SGHRS and CDR2 YFSETQ. V was cut by 8 bases and J by 0 bases, with 17 bases left in between. The CDR3 length is 15 residues. The CDR3 is CASKLSAGMNTEAFF. CDR3 DNA sequence: TGCGCCAGTAAACTCTCTGCAGGCATGAACACTGAAGCTTTCTTT.

This clone was observed a handful of times. The rearrangement links TRBV2 to TRBJ1-1; D unresolved. Germline CDR1 SNHLY, CDR2 FYNNEI. V was cut by 4 bases and J by 5 bases, with 8 bases left in between. CDR3 size: 12 residues. Written as DNA, the CDR3 is TGTGCCAGCAGTGGGAGTAGGACTGAAGCTTTCTTT. It codes for CASSGSRTEAFF.

J is TRBJ1-5 and V is TRBV5-1, with a possible D match to TRBD1 (5 bases). There are 17 residues in the CDR3. The V end was cut by 4 bases, the J end by 0 bases, with 17 bases between. Germline-derived CDR1 and CDR2 are SGHRS and YFSETQ. The CDR3 bases are TGCGCCAGCAGCCCCTTTTGGGACGGAGATAGCAATCAGCCCCAGCATTTT. Protein: CASSPFWDGDSNQPQHF.

As concerns this clone: This CDR3 is also generated by other DNA sequences in the sample. The rearrangement uses TRBV10-3 and TRBJ1-4; D is undetermined. The CDR3 totals 13 residues. Trimming cost V 0 bases and J 7 bases, with 6 bases left between them. The germline V gene has CDR1 ENHRY and CDR2 SYGVKD. The CDR3 sequence is CAISESGSEKLFF. The DNA for the CDR3 is TGTGCCATCAGTGAGTCAGGGAGTGAAAAACTGTTTTTT.

The chain links TRBV27 to TRBJ2-1; no definite D call. The CDR3 length is 10 residues. Germline lookup yields CDR1 MNHEY and CDR2 SMNVEV (reference sequence). Trimming pared 8 bases from V and 4 bases from J, leaving 3 bases between. The CDR3 spells CASGYNEQFF. CDR3 DNA sequence: TGTGCCAGCGGTTACAATGAGCAGTTCTTC.

The chain recombines TRBV5-4 with TRBJ1-2, with a possible D match to TRBD1 (5 bases). The germline V gene has CDR1 SGHNT and CDR2 YYREEE (reference sequence). This CDR3 contains 16 residues. V lost 4 bases and J 3 bases, leaving 19 bases between the germline ends. This chain's CDR3 is CASSTGRIGDYYGYTF. The CDR3 DNA reads as TGTGCCAGCAGCACGGGACGGATCGGGGACTACTATGGCTACACCTTC.

The chain has TRBV28 and TRBJ2-7; 7 bases are a match to TRBD1. CDR1 is MDHEN and CDR2 is SYDVKM in the germline V gene. V gave up 6 bases and J gave up 1 base; unmatched junction bases: 9. CDR3 length: 15 amino acids. This chain's CDR3 is CASRRDRVASYEQYF. The CDR3 bases are TGTGCCAGCAGACGGGACAGAGTAGCTTCCTACGAGCAGTACTTC.

Turning to this clone: Distinct nucleotide sequences in the sample also encode this CDR3. This chain links TRBV11-2 with TRBJ1-1; D not certain. Between the trimmed V and J ends, which lost 1 base and 1 base, there was a span of 7 bases. Germline V gene data show CDR1 as SGHAT and CDR2 as FQNNGV. The CDR3 covers 14 residues. CDR3 in DNA: TGTGCCAGCAGCTTAGGCCGGGAGAACACTGAAGCTTTCTTT. Protein product: CASSLGRENTEAFF.

The chain combines TRBV6-5 with TRBJ2-7; D is unclear. Germline CDR1 reads MNHEY; CDR2 reads SVGAGI. The CDR3 has 13 amino acids. Trimming took 0 bases from V and 3 from J, leaving 6 bases between them. The CDR3 sequence: CASSYSGIYEQYF. As DNA, the CDR3 is TGTGCCAGCAGTTACTCAGGGATCTACGAGCAGTACTTC.

V gene TRBV5-1 combines with J gene TRBJ2-5; 8 bases are shared with TRBD2. Germline trimming cut 4 bases from V and 1 base from J; bases unmatched to any gene: 9. Germline assignment: CDR1 SGHRS and CDR2 YFSETQ. This CDR3 spans 16 amino acids. CDR3 in amino acids: CASSSPSGSGQETQYF. The CDR3 bases are TGCGCCAGCAGCAGTCCCAGCGGGAGTGGCCAAGAGACCCAGTACTTC.

This clone was counted once. This chain connects TRBV2 to TRBJ1-1; maybe TRBD1 (5 bases). The CDR3 spans 15 residues. CDR1 is SNHLY and CDR2 is FYNNEI in the germline V gene. The V and J ends lost 6 bases and 1 base respectively, with 15 bases between them. The CDR3 DNA follows: TGTGCCAGCAGCCCTAGACCGACAGCGAACACTGAAGCTTTCTTT. Translated: CASSPRPTANTEAFF. Full variable domain (missing parts from reference TRBV2 and TRBJ1-1): EPEVTQTPSHQVTQMGQEVILRCVPISNHLYFYWYRQILGQKVEFLVSFYNNEISEKSEIFDDQFSVERPDGSNFTLKIRSTKLEDSAMYFCASSPRPTANTEAFFGQGTRLTVV.

The chain has TRBV6-1 and TRBJ2-7, with 7 bases fitting TRBD1. Germline CDR1 and CDR2: MNHNS and SASEGT. The CDR3 contains 15 residues. J gave up 2 bases and V 5 bases, and 9 bases lay outside the gene matches. CDR3 coding DNA: TGTGCCAGCAGTTGGTCACAGGGGAATCCCTACGAGCAGTACTTC. Translating gives CASSWSQGNPYEQYF.

The sample holds one count of this clone. The chain has TRBV30 and TRBJ2-7, with D possibly TRBD1 on 5 matching bases. The V and J ends lost 0 bases and 5 bases respectively, with 11 bases between them. The CDR3 spans 13 residues. Germline V gene sequence: CDR1 GTSNPN, CDR2 SVGIG (reference sequence). CDR3 DNA: TGTGCCTGGAGTGTACGCAGGGCCGACGAGCAGTACTTC. Its translation: CAWSVRRADEQYF.